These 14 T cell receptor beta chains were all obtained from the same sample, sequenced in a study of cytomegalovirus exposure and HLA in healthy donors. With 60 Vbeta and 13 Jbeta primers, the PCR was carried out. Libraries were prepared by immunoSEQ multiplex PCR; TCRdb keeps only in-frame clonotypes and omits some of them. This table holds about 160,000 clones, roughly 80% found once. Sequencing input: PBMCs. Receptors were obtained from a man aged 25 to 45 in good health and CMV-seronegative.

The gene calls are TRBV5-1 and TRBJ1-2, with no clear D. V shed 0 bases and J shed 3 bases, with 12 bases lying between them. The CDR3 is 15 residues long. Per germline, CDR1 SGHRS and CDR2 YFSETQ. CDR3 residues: CASSLGSTSDYGYTF. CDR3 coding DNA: TGCGCCAGCAGCTTGGGATCGACATCGGACTATGGCTACACCTTC.

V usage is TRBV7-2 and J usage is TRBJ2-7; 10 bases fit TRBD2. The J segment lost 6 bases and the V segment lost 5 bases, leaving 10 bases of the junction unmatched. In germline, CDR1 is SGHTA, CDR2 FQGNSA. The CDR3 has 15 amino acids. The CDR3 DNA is TGTGCCAGCAGCCGACGGAGGACTAGCGGTCCCGAGCAGTACTTC. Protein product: CASSRRRTSGPEQYF.

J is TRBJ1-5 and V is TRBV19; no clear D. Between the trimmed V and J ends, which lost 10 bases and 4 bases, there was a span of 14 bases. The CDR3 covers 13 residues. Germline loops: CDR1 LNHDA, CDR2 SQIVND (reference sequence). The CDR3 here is CATLGRTNQPQHF. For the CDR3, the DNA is TGTGCCACCCTAGGCAGGACTAATCAGCCCCAGCATTTT.

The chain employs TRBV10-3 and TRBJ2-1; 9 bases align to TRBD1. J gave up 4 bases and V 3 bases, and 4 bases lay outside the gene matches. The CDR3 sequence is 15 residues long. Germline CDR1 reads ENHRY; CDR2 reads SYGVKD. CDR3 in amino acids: CAISDRGTGYNEQFF. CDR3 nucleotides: TGTGCCATCAGTGATCGGGGGACAGGGTACAATGAGCAGTTCTTC.

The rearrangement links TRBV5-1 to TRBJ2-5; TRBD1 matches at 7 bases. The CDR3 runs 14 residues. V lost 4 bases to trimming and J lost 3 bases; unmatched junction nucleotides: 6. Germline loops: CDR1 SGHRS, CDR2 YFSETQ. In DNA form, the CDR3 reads TGCGCCAGCAGCGCCGCCGGGACAGAAGAGACCCAGTACTTC. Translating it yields CASSAAGTEETQYF.

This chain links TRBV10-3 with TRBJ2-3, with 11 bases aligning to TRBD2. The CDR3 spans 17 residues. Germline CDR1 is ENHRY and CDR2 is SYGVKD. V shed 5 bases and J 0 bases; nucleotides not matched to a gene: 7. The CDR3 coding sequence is TGTGCCATCAGTAGGGGACTAGCGGACCCTAGCACAGATACGCAGTATTTT. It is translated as CAISRGLADPSTDTQYF.

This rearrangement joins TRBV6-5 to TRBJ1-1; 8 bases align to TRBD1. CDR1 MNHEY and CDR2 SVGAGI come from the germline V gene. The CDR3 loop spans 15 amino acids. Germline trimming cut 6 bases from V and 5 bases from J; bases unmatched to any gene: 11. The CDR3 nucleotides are TGTGCCAGCAGAAAAGCAGGGGGCATAGGGACTGAAGCTTTCTTT. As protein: CASRKAGGIGTEAFF.

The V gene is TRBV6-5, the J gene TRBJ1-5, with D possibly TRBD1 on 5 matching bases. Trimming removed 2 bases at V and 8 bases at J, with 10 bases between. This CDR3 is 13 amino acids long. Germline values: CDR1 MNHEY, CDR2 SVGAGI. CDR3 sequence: CASSYKGWEPQHF. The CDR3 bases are TGTGCCAGCAGTTACAAGGGGTGGGAGCCCCAGCATTTT.

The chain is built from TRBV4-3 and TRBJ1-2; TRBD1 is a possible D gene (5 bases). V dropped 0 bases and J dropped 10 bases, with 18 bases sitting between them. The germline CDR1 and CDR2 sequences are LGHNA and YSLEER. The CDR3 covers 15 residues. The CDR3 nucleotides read TGCGCCAGCAGCCAAGATCATTTGACAGCTAAAACCTACACCTTC. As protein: CASSQDHLTAKTYTF.

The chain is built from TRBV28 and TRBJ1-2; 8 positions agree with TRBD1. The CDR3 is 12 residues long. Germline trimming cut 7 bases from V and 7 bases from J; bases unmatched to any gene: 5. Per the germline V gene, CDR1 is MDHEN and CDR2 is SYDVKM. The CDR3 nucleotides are TGTGCCAGCAAACCCGGGACAGGTGGCTACACCTTC. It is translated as CASKPGTGGYTF.

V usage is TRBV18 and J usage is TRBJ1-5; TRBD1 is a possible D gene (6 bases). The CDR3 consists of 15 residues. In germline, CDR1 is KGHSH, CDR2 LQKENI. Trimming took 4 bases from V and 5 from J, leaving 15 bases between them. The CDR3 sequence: CASSHQGQEDQPQHF. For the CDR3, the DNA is TGTGCCAGCTCACACCAGGGGCAGGAGGATCAGCCCCAGCATTTT. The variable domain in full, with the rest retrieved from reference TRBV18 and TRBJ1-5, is NAGVMQNPRHLVRRRGQEARLRCSPMKGHSHVYWYRQLPEEGLKFMVYLQKENIIDESGMPKERFSAEFPKEGPSILRIQQVVRGDSAAYFCASSHQGQEDQPQHFGDGTRLSIL.

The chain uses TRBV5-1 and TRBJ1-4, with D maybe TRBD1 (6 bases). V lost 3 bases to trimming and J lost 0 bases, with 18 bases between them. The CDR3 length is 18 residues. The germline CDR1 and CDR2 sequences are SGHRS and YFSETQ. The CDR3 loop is CASSSLPGQGATNEKLFF. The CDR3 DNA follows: TGCGCCAGCAGCTCGCTTCCGGGACAAGGGGCAACTAATGAAAAACTGTTTTTT. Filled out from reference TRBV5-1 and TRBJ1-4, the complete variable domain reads KAGVTQTPRYLIKTRGQQVTLSCSPISGHRSVSWYQQTPGQGLQFLFEYFSETQRNKGNFPGRFSGRQFSNSRSEMNVSTLELGDSALYLCASSSLPGQGATNEKLFFGSGTQLSVL.

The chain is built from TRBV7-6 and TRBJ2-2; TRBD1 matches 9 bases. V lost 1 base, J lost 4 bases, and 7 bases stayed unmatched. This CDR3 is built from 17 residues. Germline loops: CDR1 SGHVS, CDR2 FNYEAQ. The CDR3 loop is CASSLGGGTGITGELFF. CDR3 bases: TGTGCCAGCAGCTTAGGTGGTGGGACAGGGATCACCGGGGAGCTGTTTTTT.

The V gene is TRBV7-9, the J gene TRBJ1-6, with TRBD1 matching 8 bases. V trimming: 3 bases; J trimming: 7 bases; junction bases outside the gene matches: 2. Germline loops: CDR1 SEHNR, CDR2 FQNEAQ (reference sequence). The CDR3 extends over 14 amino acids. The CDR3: CASSFYRGNSPLHF. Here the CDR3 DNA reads TGTGCCAGCAGCTTCTACAGGGGGAATTCACCCCTCCACTTT.